This T cell receptor (beta chain) was recovered during a study of spatial heterogeneity in lung cancer. Background on the study: Available follow-up PBMC samples, collected a median of about two years post-resection, were sequenced.

A word on this clonotype: Antigen unknown.

TCRdb analysed the 5' RACE reads with MiXCR anew, one entry per CDR3 protein. The sample consists of roughly 70,000 distinct CDR3 sequences, approximately 8.9% of them appearing once. Documented time point: blood at routine non-recurrence follow-up after resection. Researchers sequenced whole RNA taken from tumor, nontumor lung or frozen PBMC without sorting. Regarding the study as a whole: There were more appearances of ubiquitous expanded tumor TCRs in blood at resection than at follow-up.

Germline V CDR1 and CDR2: MNHEY, SVGAGI. CDR3 length: 15 residues. V dropped 6 bases and J dropped 3 bases, with 15 bases sitting between them. The V gene is TRBV6-5, the J gene TRBJ1-3, with D tentatively TRBD1 (5 bases). The TCR sequence derives from a female donor with early-stage non-small cell lung cancer. The sequenced sample was PBMCs, obtained at follow-up. The DNA of the CDR3 is TGTGCCAGCAGCCCCGCGGGGGAGGGTGGAAACACCATATATTTT. This sequence encodes CASSPAGEGGNTIYF.